The rows below give T cell receptor beta chains drawn from one sample of a study of cytomegalovirus exposure and HLA in healthy donors. The protocol was immunoSEQ multiplex PCR, while the TCRdb copy is restricted to in-frame clones and leaves out a portion. The sample lists under 200,000 clones, 89% occurring once. Material: PBMCs. These receptors were taken from a woman aged 18-29 years in good health and CMV-seropositive. Both conserved end residues are trimmed from each CDR3.

v_call	j_call	cdr3_aa
TRBV27	TRBJ1-4	ASSLSTTGGEKLF
TRBV18	TRBJ2-7	ASSPGGGNYEQY
TRBV5-1	TRBJ1-5	ASSARGDNQPQH
TRBV19	TRBJ2-6	ASSMVGQGAQGANVLT
TRBV5-4	TRBJ1-1	ASSPGRGLNTEAF
TRBV2	TRBJ2-6	ASSRTSGRGTGANVLT
TRBV27	TRBJ2-2	ASSLSLMNTGELF
TRBV9	TRBJ2-7	ASSPHRVQDEQY
TRBV7-2	TRBJ2-7	ASSFTSGSSYEQY
TRBV25-1	TRBJ2-3	ASSENTPQVGTQY
TRBV10-2	TRBJ2-1	ASTRADASYNEQF
TRBV25-1	TRBJ1-5	ASSDPGWYQPQH
TRBV7-3	TRBJ1-3	ASSPGTPSGNTIY
TRBV28	TRBJ2-7	ASSRGTRPHEQY
TRBV20-1	TRBJ2-1	SARRRNEQF
TRBV7-9	TRBJ2-1	ASSPRTGGSNEQF
TRBV7-6	TRBJ2-2	ASSLETGTNTGELF
TRBV18	TRBJ2-4	ASSPQPPTGVIKNIQY
TRBV28	TRBJ1-5	ASSLDSYQPQH
TRBV2	TRBJ2-7	ASTPGISYEQY
TRBV7-9	TRBJ1-4	ASWAVTNEKLF
TRBV6-6	TRBJ2-5	ASSFEALIQETQY
TRBV2	TRBJ2-1	ASRGTSGSNEQF
TRBV7-6	TRBJ2-5	ASSSSGTSETQY
TRBV7-2	TRBJ2-7	ASSLENRVSNEQY
TRBV30	TRBJ2-3	AWSTLYTDTQY
TRBV21-1	TRBJ1-5	ASKAGEGNQPQH
TRBV5-1	TRBJ2-7	ASSVSTSGLSSYEQY
TRBV28	TRBJ2-1	ASGGQDRNYNEQF
TRBV14	TRBJ2-7	ASSQGTSGSYEQY
TRBV19	TRBJ1-3	ASRSGRYSGNTIY
TRBV7-9	TRBJ1-1	ASSLISTEAF
TRBV16	TRBJ1-2	ASSQPQGYGYT
TRBV5-6	TRBJ1-5	ASSRTGTSNQPQH
TRBV28	TRBJ1-2	ASSSPQGSGYGYT
TRBV30	TRBJ2-7	AWSVDRDYEQY
TRBV5-4	TRBJ2-7	ASSLRASGRIDEQY
TRBV7-2	TRBJ2-7	ASSLEYRGSYEQY
TRBV6-6	TRBJ1-5	ASRYQGTGGNQPQH
TRBV4-3	TRBJ1-2	ASSQGSQTGYT
TRBV10-3	TRBJ2-7	AISEQGLAGAYEQY
TRBV2	TRBJ2-1	ASSVLGLAGDGQQF
TRBV5-1	TRBJ2-1	ASSLGQGFSNEQF
TRBV7-2	TRBJ2-5	ASSLGAGGRVETQY
TRBV9	TRBJ1-5	ASTEDRSNQPQH
TRBV7-2	TRBJ2-7	ASSLRGISYEQY
TRBV5-8	TRBJ2-7	ASSLGTSGLSSYEQY
TRBV4-1	TRBJ2-7	ASSQYREGEQY
TRBV18	TRBJ2-7	ASSRQGGGSYEQY
TRBV7-3	TRBJ2-1	ASSPSLLAGAYNEQF
TRBV5-1	TRBJ2-5	ASSLVGGSGETQY
TRBV4-1	TRBJ2-7	ASSQVGSSYEQY
TRBV11-2	TRBJ2-7	ASSLMYRGKYEQY
TRBV27	TRBJ2-3	ASSFLRTGGFADTQY
TRBV13	TRBJ2-5	ASSLEQQETQY
TRBV5-1	TRBJ2-3	ASTQGGGRTDTQY
TRBV28	TRBJ2-7	ASSYRDSINEQY